The 15 T cell receptor beta chains in this list originate from one sample, sequenced in a study of T cell responses to AZD1222 COVID-19 vaccine. The data were produced by immunoSEQ multiplex PCR, yet TCRdb's version contains in-frame clones alone and is incomplete. The sample yields some 150,000 clones, about 91% seen once. Sequenced here: peripheral blood, sampled on day 0 of AZD1222 vaccination. The receptors stem from an adult in good health.

The chain has TRBV19 and TRBJ2-1; TRBD2 might be the D (5 bases). Per germline, CDR1 LNHDA and CDR2 SQIVND (reference sequence). The CDR3 totals 15 residues. Between the trimmed V and J ends, which lost 3 bases and 4 bases, there was a span of 13 bases. The CDR3 loop reads CASSITTRGYNEQFF. CDR3 DNA sequence: TGTGCCAGTAGTATTACGACACGGGGATACAATGAGCAGTTCTTC.

The chain links TRBV12-5 to TRBJ2-7; TRBD1 aligns across 8 bases. CDR1 and CDR2 from the germline V gene are LGHNT and FRNRAP. The CDR3 spans 15 residues. V lost 1 base and J lost 3; bases outside the gene matches: 5. The CDR3 loop is CASGLGTGINYEQYF. CDR3 sequence (DNA): TGTGCTAGTGGTTTGGGGACAGGGATCAACTACGAGCAGTACTTC.

Concerning this clone: Other DNA sequences in the sample encode the same CDR3. This chain joins TRBV29-1 and TRBJ1-2; D remains unclear. V shed 2 bases and J shed 0 bases, with 4 bases lying between them. CDR3 length: 12 residues. The V gene's germline CDR1 is SQVTM and CDR2 ANQGSEA. The CDR3 nucleotides are TGCAGCGTTGAAACAGCTAACTATGGCTACACCTTC. Translating it yields CSVETANYGYTF.

This chain links TRBV10-1 with TRBJ1-3, with unresolved D. Germline values: CDR1 WNHNN, CDR2 SYGVQD (reference sequence). Deletions cut 0 bases from V and 0 bases from J, with 12 bases between. This CDR3 has 17 amino acids. In DNA form, the CDR3 reads TGCGCCAGCAGTGAGTCGTGTGGGTTTAGCTCTGGAAACACCATATATTTT. Protein sequence: CASSESCGFSSGNTIYF.

V and J are TRBV6-4 and TRBJ1-2; D is unresolved. The germline V and J ends were trimmed by 2 bases and 4 bases, with 8 bases remaining between them. Germline V lookup: CDR1 MRHNA, CDR2 SNTAGT. The CDR3 is 13 residues long. CDR3 residues: CASSDGRGYGYTF. The CDR3 DNA follows: TGTGCCAGCAGTGACGGGCGGGGCTATGGCTACACCTTC.

The chain combines TRBV4-2 with TRBJ1-2, with TRBD1 as a possible D gene (5 bases). The CDR3 contains 15 residues. V shed 0 bases and J shed 6 bases, with 14 bases lying between them. Per the germline V gene, CDR1 is LGHNA and CDR2 is YNFKEQ. The CDR3 region has the DNA TGTGCCAGCAGCCAAGAGGACTCAGGGATTAATGGCTACACCTTC. It is translated as CASSQEDSGINGYTF.

The V and J genes are TRBV10-3 and TRBJ1-6; D gene ambiguous. Trimming pared 4 bases from V and 10 bases from J, leaving 14 bases between. Germline CDR1 ENHRY, CDR2 SYGVKD. The CDR3 spans 14 residues. This chain's CDR3 is CAISVEGEGSPLHF. The CDR3 coding sequence is TGTGCCATCAGTGTGGAGGGAGAGGGATCACCCCTCCACTTT.

This sequence joins TRBV5-1 and TRBJ1-1; 7 nucleotides agree with TRBD1. The CDR3 is made up of 14 amino acids. CDR1 SGHRS and CDR2 YFSETQ come from the germline V gene. With V trimmed by 0 bases and J by 4 bases, 3 bases remained unmatched. CDR3 loop: CASSLAGGGTEAFF. CDR3 DNA sequence: TGCGCCAGCAGCTTGGCAGGGGGTGGCACTGAAGCTTTCTTT.

The chain combines TRBV2 with TRBJ2-2; D uncertain. This CDR3 is 13 amino acids long. Germline lookup yields CDR1 SNHLY and CDR2 FYNNEI. The V end was cut by 6 bases, the J end by 5 bases, with 10 bases between. This CDR3 reads CASRDGWTGELFF. In DNA, the CDR3 is TGTGCCAGCAGGGATGGGTGGACCGGGGAGCTGTTTTTT. The entire variable domain, with the rest obtained from reference TRBV2 and TRBJ2-2, is as follows: EPEVTQTPSHQVTQMGQEVILRCVPISNHLYFYWYRQILGQKVEFLVSFYNNEISEKSEIFDDQFSVERPDGSNFTLKIRSTKLEDSAMYFCASRDGWTGELFFGEGSRLTVL.

This rearrangement joins TRBV6-5 to TRBJ1-5; unclear D gene. The CDR3 length is 12 residues. The V end was cut by 6 bases, the J end by 9 bases, with 12 bases between. Germline assignment: CDR1 MNHEY and CDR2 SVGAGI. As DNA, the CDR3 is TGTGCCAGCAGCCTACGGACGGGGCCCCAGCATTTT. This encodes CASSLRTGPQHF.

The genes are TRBV6-5 and TRBJ1-3; D is perhaps TRBD1 (6 bases). This CDR3 region has 15 residues. V gave up 0 bases and J gave up 4 bases, with 10 bases separating them. The germline V gene encodes CDR1 MNHEY and CDR2 SVGAGI. CDR3 loop: CASSYSAGAGNTIYF. CDR3 bases: TGTGCCAGCAGTTACTCAGCAGGGGCGGGAAACACCATATATTTT.

The chain uses TRBV7-9 and TRBJ1-1; D gene ambiguous. This CDR3 has 12 residues. V was trimmed by 0 bases and J by 8 bases, leaving 7 bases between them. The germline V gene encodes CDR1 SEHNR and CDR2 FQNEAQ (reference sequence). In DNA form, the CDR3 reads TGTGCCAGCAGCTTAGCCGGGCAGGAAGCTTTCTTT. Amino acids: CASSLAGQEAFF.

This rearrangement joins TRBV4-3 to TRBJ1-3; maybe TRBD1 (6 bases). V gave up 4 bases and J gave up 2 bases, with 12 bases separating them. The germline V gene encodes CDR1 LGHNA and CDR2 YSLEER. The CDR3 is 15 residues long. CDR3 in DNA: TGCGCCAGCAGCCCCCCAGGGGTGGCTGGAAACACCATATATTTT. It codes for CASSPPGVAGNTIYF.

This sequence joins TRBV7-9 and TRBJ2-7; D remains unclear. CDR3 size: 13 residues. In germline, CDR1 is SEHNR, CDR2 FQNEAQ (reference sequence). Trimming cost V 5 bases and J 2 bases, with 10 bases left between them. This CDR3 reads CASSPALAYEQYF. DNA for the CDR3: TGTGCCAGCAGCCCAGCGTTAGCCTACGAGCAGTACTTC.

The V gene is TRBV7-3, the J gene TRBJ2-7; D perhaps matches TRBD2 (6 bases). Germline V gene data show CDR1 as SGHTA and CDR2 as FQGTGA. Trimming removed 8 bases at V and 4 bases at J, with 12 bases between. This CDR3 region has 12 residues. CDR3 sequence reads: CASSEGKYEQYF. For the CDR3, the DNA is TGTGCCAGCTCGGAGGGGAAATACGAGCAGTACTTC.